The text below deals with one T cell receptor beta chain. Germline CDR1 SGHAT, CDR2 FQNNGV. V lost 5 bases to trimming and J lost 5 bases; unmatched junction nucleotides: 12. The CDR3 length is 16 residues. This record comes from a study of blood T cell repertoires in COVID-19. Across the whole study: T cells, B-cell-depleted T cells, or PBMCs supplied cDNA or gDNA.

Profiled with immunoSEQ multiplex PCR; TCRdb holds only in-frame clones, not every one. The sample holds 95,000 to 110,000 clones, approximately 88% seen once. Sample: peripheral blood. The source of this sequence is a human donor in a cohort sampled during active COVID-19. The rearrangement links TRBV11-2 to TRBJ2-5, with 9 bases aligning to TRBD2. The CDR3 loop reads CASSPGGGGGRETQYF. In nucleotides, the CDR3 is TGTGCCAGCAGCCCTGGGGGCGGGGGGGGCCGCGAGACCCAGTACTTC.